The text below deals with one T cell receptor (beta chain). This entry is derived from a study of blood T cell repertoires in COVID-19. Whole-study context: Acute and convalescent COVID-19 samples came from the United States, Italy and Spain. PBMCs, B-cell-depleted T cells, or T cells were the source of the cDNA or gDNA that made up the material.

The germline V gene has CDR1 KGHDR and CDR2 SFDVKD. The CDR3 spans 16 residues. V lost 3 bases and J 5 bases, leaving 16 bases between the germline ends. Assay used: immunoSEQ multiplex PCR; TCRdb lists only in-frame clones, some missing. The sample lists under 130,000 clones; roughly four fifths were seen once. The chain employs TRBV24-1 and TRBJ1-5; a possible D gene is TRBD1 (5 bases). The source of this sequence is a woman aged 80 or over with acute or convalescent COVID-19. Sequenced sample: peripheral blood. The CDR3 region is CATSDPSRGIDQPQHF. As DNA, the CDR3 is TGTGCCACCAGTGATCCCTCTCGGGGGATTGATCAGCCCCAGCATTTT.